This passage covers 29 T cell receptor beta chains from one sample sequenced in a study of T cell clonotyping in hematopoietic cell transplantation. The assay was immunoSEQ multiplex PCR, and TCRdb's table has in-frame clones only and misses some. The sample shows 10,000 to 11,000 clones, about half of them seen only once. The sample here was peripheral blood mononuclear cells, taken 100 days after allogeneic stem cell transplant. These receptors were collected from a female patient aged 45-60 years who had an allogeneic stem cell transplant from an unrelated donor, so the T cells may come from the graft donor. Some clones in this sample may be carry-over from other donors' samples.

This clone occurred a few times. The V call is TRBV5-1, the J call TRBJ2-7, with D tentatively TRBD1 or TRBD2 (6 bases each). The CDR3 is 14 residues long. Looked up from germline, CDR1 is SGHRS and CDR2 is YFSETQ. The V and J ends lost 7 bases and 5 bases respectively, with 19 bases between them. CDR3 residues: CASWGGLTGNEQYF. CDR3 nucleotide sequence: TGCGCCAGCTGGGGAGGCCTCACAGGGAACGAGCAGTACTTC.

The CDR3 DNA sequence: TGTGCCTGGAGTGTCCGACAGGGGAATCAGCCCCAGCATTTT. This encodes CAWSVRQGNQPQHF. V gene TRBV30 combines with J gene TRBJ1-5, with 8 nucleotides matching TRBD1. This CDR3 has 14 amino acids. Unmatched junction bases numbered 2, after V lost 0 bases and J lost 4 bases. The V gene's germline CDR1 is GTSNPN and CDR2 SVGIG (reference sequence).

This clone was seen a few times. CDR3 amino acids: CASSLYGPQHF. Written as DNA, the CDR3 is TGTGCCAGCAGCCTTTACGGCCCCCAGCATTTT. V and J are TRBV5-8 and TRBJ1-5; D not certain. Trimming took off 4 bases at V and 10 bases at J, with 9 bases between the two ends. The length of the CDR3 is 11 residues. CDR1 is SGHTS, CDR2 YDEGEE, per germline. The whole variable domain, filled in from reference TRBV5-8 and TRBJ1-5, reads EAGVTQSPTHLIKTRGQQATLRCSPISGHTSVYWYQQALGLGLQFLLWYDEGEERNRGNFPPRFSGRQFPNYSSELNVNALELEDSALYLCASSLYGPQHFGDGTRLSIL.

This chain uses TRBV20-1 with TRBJ2-7; no firm D call. Deletions cut 5 bases from V and 5 bases from J, with 7 bases between. Germline values: CDR1 DFQATT, CDR2 SNEGSKA (reference sequence). This CDR3 region has 10 residues. The CDR3 spells CSAATHEQYF. CDR3 nucleotides: TGCAGTGCTGCCACACACGAGCAGTACTTC.

V and J are TRBV7-2 and TRBJ2-5; D is uncertain. V was shortened by 1 base and J by 5 bases, with 8 bases between the two germline ends. The CDR3 has 13 residues. Germline CDR1 reads SGHTA; CDR2 reads FQGNSA. The CDR3 nucleotides are TGTGCCAGCAGCTTAGTGGATAGGGAGACCCAGTACTTC. Amino acids: CASSLVDRETQYF.

This chain links TRBV28 with TRBJ1-4; D uncertain. The V end lost 8 bases, the J end lost 4 bases, and 5 bases lay between the germline ends. CDR3 length: 11 amino acids. The germline V gene has CDR1 MDHEN and CDR2 SYDVKM. The DNA for the CDR3 is TGTGCCAGCGAGAATAATGAAAAACTGTTTTTT. This codes for CASENNEKLFF.

The chain uses TRBV30 and TRBJ1-2; the match to TRBD1 covers 7 bases. CDR1 and CDR2 from the germline V gene are GTSNPN and SVGIG (reference sequence). This CDR3 region has 12 residues. The V and J ends lost 7 bases and 7 bases, in that order; junction bases with no gene match: 9. This chain's CDR3 is CAFVQGSGGYTF. As DNA, the CDR3 is TGTGCCTTTGTACAGGGGTCCGGTGGCTACACCTTC. Looking up the rest from reference TRBV30 and TRBJ1-2 gives the full variable domain: SQTIHQWPATLVQPVGSPLSLECTVEGTSNPNLYWYRQAAGRGLQLLFYSVGIGQISSEVPQNLSASRPQDRQFILSSKKLLLSDSGFYLCAFVQGSGGYTFGSGTRLTVV.

This chain joins TRBV29-1 and TRBJ2-7; no definite D call. CDR1 and CDR2 from the germline V gene are SQVTM and ANQGSEA. V gave up 4 bases and J gave up 3 bases, with 7 bases separating them. The length of the CDR3 is 11 residues. For the CDR3, the DNA is TGCAGCGTTGCGAGAGACTACGAGCAGTACTTC. Amino acids: CSVARDYEQYF.

The CDR3 here is CASSLEFNGELFF. In DNA form, the CDR3 reads TGTGCCAGCAGCTTAGAATTCAACGGGGAGCTGTTTTTT. The chain combines TRBV5-6 with TRBJ2-2, with D unclear. Germline V CDR1 and CDR2: SGHDT, YYEEEE. Trimming took off 2 bases at V and 7 bases at J, with 9 bases between the two ends. This CDR3 region has 13 residues.

This clone has only a few counts. The chain has TRBV6-1 and TRBJ2-7; D is unclear. Trimming took 7 bases from V and 7 from J, leaving 11 bases between them. The CDR3 sequence is 11 residues long. The germline V gene has CDR1 MNHNS and CDR2 SASEGT. The CDR3 here is CASKAVGEQYF. CDR3 nucleotides: TGTGCCAGCAAGGCCGTGGGGGAGCAGTACTTC.

This rearrangement joins TRBV7-2 to TRBJ2-7; no definite D call. The CDR3 extends over 12 amino acids. Germline assignment: CDR1 SGHTA and CDR2 FQGNSA. Trimming removed 1 base from V and 4 bases from J, with 5 bases in between. CDR3 region: CASSLVRYEQYF. The CDR3 nucleotides are TGTGCCAGCAGCTTAGTCCGATACGAGCAGTACTTC.

A few counts support this clone. V usage is TRBV6-5 and J usage is TRBJ2-7; D is unclear. The CDR3 is 12 amino acids. The V gene lost 5 bases and the J gene lost 5 bases, with 10 bases spanning the gap. CDR1 is MNHEY and CDR2 is SVGAGI in the germline V gene. This chain's CDR3 is CASSLPGDEQYF. The CDR3 DNA reads TGTGCCAGCAGTCTCCCCGGTGACGAGCAGTACTTC.

This chain joins TRBV30 and TRBJ1-6; no clear D. CDR1 is GTSNPN and CDR2 is SVGIG in the germline V gene (reference sequence). The V end lost 3 bases, the J end lost 8 bases, and 8 bases lay between the germline ends. The CDR3 contains 12 residues. The CDR3 coding sequence is TGTGCCTGGAGCGTTGTCCATTCACCCCTCCACTTT. Residues: CAWSVVHSPLHF.

This clone was detected only a few times. The chain links TRBV14 to TRBJ1-6; a possible D gene is TRBD1 (6 bases). V was cut by 2 bases and J by 9 bases, with 14 bases left in between. The CDR3 has 15 residues. Germline V CDR1 and CDR2: SGHDN, FVKESK. CDR3 coding DNA: TGTGCCAGCAGCCAATATCAGGGGAGTGCTTCACCCCTCCACTTT. It translates to CASSQYQGSASPLHF.

The V and J genes are TRBV7-2 and TRBJ1-2; no reliable D call. The germline V gene encodes CDR1 SGHTA and CDR2 FQGNSA. V shed 4 bases and J shed 6 bases, with 15 bases lying between them. The CDR3 covers 14 residues. This chain's CDR3 is CASSSFEGADGYTF. The CDR3 DNA sequence: TGTGCCAGCAGCTCCTTCGAGGGTGCTGATGGCTACACCTTC.

The chain combines TRBV7-8 with TRBJ1-2, with a weak D call TRBD1 (5 bases). This CDR3 spans 15 amino acids. Per germline, CDR1 SGHVS and CDR2 FQNEAQ. V shed 2 bases and J shed 4 bases, with 14 bases lying between them. The CDR3 DNA reads as TGTGCCAGCAGCTTAAGTACCCAGGGCGCCTATGGCTACACCTTC. It codes for CASSLSTQGAYGYTF. Looking up the rest from reference TRBV7-8 and TRBJ1-2 gives the full variable domain: GAGVSQSPRYKVAKRGQDVALRCDPISGHVSLFWYQQALGQGPEFLTYFQNEAQLDKSGLPSDRFFAERPEGSVSTLKIQRTQQEDSAVYLCASSLSTQGAYGYTFGSGTRLTVV.

This chain's CDR3 is CASSLAGSQETQYF. The CDR3 DNA reads as TGTGCCAGCAGCTTAGCAGGGAGCCAAGAGACCCAGTACTTC. The chain is built from TRBV7-6 and TRBJ2-5; D is perhaps TRBD2 (5 bases). The CDR3 has 14 residues. Trimming took 0 bases from V and 1 from J, leaving 6 bases between them. Germline V gene lookup returns CDR1 SGHVS and CDR2 FNYEAQ.

This clone ranks as medium-sized. The genes are TRBV29-1 and TRBJ2-7; TRBD2 is a possible D gene (5 bases). The ends were cut back, 7 bases at V and 2 bases at J, with 21 bases in the middle. Germline V gene sequence: CDR1 SQVTM, CDR2 ANQGSEA. The CDR3 loop spans 15 amino acids. The CDR3 spells CSADSGETNPYEQYF. The CDR3 nucleotides are TGCAGCGCGGACTCCGGGGAGACGAACCCCTACGAGCAGTACTTC.

The chain carries TRBV9 and TRBJ1-1, with D perhaps TRBD1 (6 bases). CDR1 and CDR2 (germline): SGDLS, YYNGEE. Deletions cut 3 bases from V and 5 bases from J, with 14 bases between. The CDR3 spans 14 residues. The CDR3, as DNA: TGTGCCAGCAGCGAGGGGGGGTTGGGGACTGAAGCTTTCTTT. The encoded protein is CASSEGGLGTEAFF.

The chain employs TRBV7-8 and TRBJ1-5; unclear D gene. V was cut by 3 bases and J by 6 bases, with 9 bases left in between. The CDR3 sequence is 13 residues long. Germline CDR1 SGHVS, CDR2 FQNEAQ. CDR3 DNA sequence: TGTGCCAGCAGCTTTACTAGTGGTCAGCCCCAGCATTTT. This translates into CASSFTSGQPQHF.

This clone was seen only a few times. The chain has TRBV4-3 and TRBJ2-5; tentatively, D is TRBD2 (5 bases). The J call may not be correct, given that the DNA end is closer to TRBJ2-7. The CDR3 has 16 residues. Germline V lookup: CDR1 LGHNA, CDR2 YSLEER. The CDR3 spells CASSQGRGPSSYEQYF. Here the CDR3 DNA reads TGCGCCAGCAGCCAAGGACGGGGTCCGTCCTCCTACGAGCAGTACTTC.

The chain uses TRBV5-1 and TRBJ2-1; possibly TRBD2 for D (5 bases). V lost 1 base and J 0 bases, leaving 11 bases between the germline ends. The CDR3 is 16 residues long. Looked up from germline, CDR1 is SGHRS and CDR2 is YFSETQ. The CDR3: CASSLTVGDSYNEQFF. CDR3 coding DNA: TGCGCCAGCAGCTTGACAGTCGGGGACTCCTACAATGAGCAGTTCTTC.

The V call is TRBV30, the J call TRBJ1-3; D unresolved. The CDR3 runs to 13 residues. Germline V CDR1 and CDR2: GTSNPN, SVGIG (reference sequence). Trimming stripped 1 base from V and 4 bases from J, with 8 bases between. This chain's CDR3 is CAWSAHGGNTIYF. The DNA for the CDR3 is TGTGCCTGGAGTGCACACGGCGGAAACACCATATATTTT.

This clone was observed once. The chain carries TRBV5-6 and TRBJ1-2; TRBD1 might be the D (6 bases). The CDR3 is 13 amino acids. CDR1 is SGHDT, CDR2 YYEEEE, per germline. V was shortened by 2 bases and J by 8 bases, with 13 bases between the two germline ends. CDR3 bases: TGTGCCAGCAGCTTCTCCCGCGGGGGCGGCTACACCTTC. It specifies CASSFSRGGGYTF.

V is TRBV27 and J is TRBJ1-5, with no clear D. The CDR3 loop spans 13 amino acids. The V end was cut by 4 bases, the J end by 7 bases, with 11 bases between. Germline loops: CDR1 MNHEY, CDR2 SMNVEV (reference sequence). The CDR3 reads CASSSHGFQPQHF. In DNA, the CDR3 is TGTGCCAGCAGTTCCCACGGATTCCAGCCCCAGCATTTT.

The chain combines TRBV30 with TRBJ2-7; TRBD2 aligns across 10 bases. The length of the CDR3 is 17 residues. The germline CDR1 and CDR2 sequences are GTSNPN and SVGIG (reference sequence). J was trimmed by 0 bases and V by 3 bases; bases with no gene match: 11. The CDR3 DNA sequence: TGTGCCTGGAGCAAGGAGATAGCGGGAGGCGCCTCCTACGAGCAGTACTTC. This encodes CAWSKEIAGGASYEQYF.

The CDR3 spells CSALIGYEQYF. DNA for the CDR3: TGCAGTGCCCTGATAGGCTACGAGCAGTACTTC. The rearrangement uses TRBV20-1 and TRBJ2-7; D is uncertain. The CDR3 loop spans 11 amino acids. Trimming left V 6 bases short and J 3 bases short, with 9 bases between. Looked up from germline, CDR1 is DFQATT and CDR2 is SNEGSKA (reference sequence).

The chain joins TRBV6-5 to TRBJ2-5; 8 nucleotides align to TRBD2. Per the germline V gene, CDR1 is MNHEY and CDR2 is SVGAGI. V lost 7 bases to trimming and J lost 2 bases; unmatched junction nucleotides: 6. The CDR3 has 14 amino acids. The CDR3 region is CASTDGGGQETQYF. The CDR3 coding sequence is TGTGCCAGCACCGACGGGGGGGGGCAAGAGACCCAGTACTTC.

The rearrangement uses TRBV5-1 and TRBJ1-6; D remains ambiguous. Germline CDR1 is SGHRS and CDR2 is YFSETQ. V was pared by 0 bases and J by 8 bases, with 9 bases between. The CDR3 runs to 14 residues. CDR3 DNA sequence: TGCGCCAGCAGCTTGGCTGCGGTTTATTCACCCCTCCACTTT. It encodes CASSLAAVYSPLHF.